The clone carrying this T cell receptor (beta chain) occurred many times. The antigen is not known. This record belongs to a study of T cells in Graves' hyperthyroidism and ophthalmopathy. About the research overall: Prior to any treatment, at the point of initial diagnosis, peripheral blood was collected. Study findings and constraints: A model of 13 V-J pairs discriminated ophthalmopathy from stable hyperthyroidism.

CDR1 is SGHRS and CDR2 is YFSETQ in the germline V gene. The V segment lost 3 bases and the J segment 7 bases; nucleotides outside the gene matches: 5. The CDR3 is 13 amino acids. Isolation of PBMCs was performed on roughly 9 ml fresh peripheral blood. TCR beta CDR3 regions were amplified from RNA. The TCR CDR3 first-round RT-PCR relied on the HTBI primer set. MiXCR, applied by TCRdb to the multiplex PCR reads, yields one record per CDR3 protein. The data contain 50,000 to 60,000 distinct CDR3 sequences, roughly 50% of them seen just once; the ten biggest clones take up roughly 9.1%. The sequencing sample was made of blood. The V gene is TRBV5-1, the J gene TRBJ1-1, with 8 bases aligning to TRBD1. This TCR was recovered from a woman aged 45-60 years with Graves' ophthalmopathy. The CDR3 DNA is TGCGCCAGCAGCTGGACAGGGAGTGGTGAAGCTTTCTTT. Protein product: CASSWTGSGEAFF.